This T cell receptor beta chain was retrieved from a study of T cell repertoires in cytomegalovirus infection. About the study: Both a matching HLA type and CMV infection were indicated by public TCR beta signatures.

TCRdb passed the reads through MiXCR, listing each CDR3 protein once. Of 60,000 to 75,000 distinct CDR3 sequences listed, 3% to 4% are singletons. General study results and limits: The response measured ex vivo was dominated by TCR beta clonotypes (HLA-C-restricted and CMV-specific). Carriage of CMV together with the relevant HLA was identifiable through cumulative public TCR beta family frequency.

The sample holds many counts of this clonotype. Its antigen is still unknown. This CDR3 comprises 14 residues. V was shortened by 7 bases and J by 2 bases, with 15 bases between the two germline ends. The germline V gene encodes CDR1 SGHTA and CDR2 FQGNSA. The chain carries TRBV7-2 and TRBJ2-7; D ambiguous. This clonotype was obtained from a human donor in good health (CMV status not recorded). Some clones in this sample may be carry-over from other donors' samples. Sequenced sample: PBMCs. CDR3 residues: CASTKGSTTYEQYF. The CDR3 nucleotides read TGTGCCAGCACCAAGGGATCAACAACCTACGAGCAGTACTTC.